The clone carrying this T cell receptor beta chain was counted at least ten times. Trimming cost V 6 bases and J 3 bases, with 9 bases left between them. The CDR3 is 13 amino acids. The germline V gene encodes CDR1 MNHNY and CDR2 SVGAGI (reference sequence). This entry is derived from a study of human T cells and chemical hapten exposure. Stated time point: patch test 3, about 24 weeks after DPC sensitization. The treatment was: therapeutic diphenylcyclopropenone sensitization with weekly scalp DPC. Unfractionated whole blood was the source from which total RNA was extracted. The library tagged individual cDNA molecules with unique molecular identifiers. TCRdb re-analysed the RACE reads in MiXCR, keeping a single row per CDR3 protein. Among 50,000 to 60,000 distinct CDR3 sequences, roughly 12% were seen once, and the ten largest hold roughly 2.4%.

Sequenced material: whole blood, taken in connection with sensitization to the hapten diphenylcyclopropenone (DPC). The sequence came from a man aged 25-45 years with alopecia areata. Some clones in this sample may be carry-over from other donors' samples. This chain links TRBV6-6 with TRBJ2-1; a possible D gene is TRBD1 (5 bases). The DNA of the CDR3 is TGTGCCAGCAGCTTAGACAGCTACAATGAGCAGTTCTTC. Translation gives CASSLDSYNEQFF.